This T cell receptor beta chain was profiled in a study of cytomegalovirus exposure and HLA in healthy donors. Findings and limits, study-wide: In all likelihood, a cluster of highly shared sequence variants was a sequencing artifact. Productive status was seen about 90% or about 30% of the time for most TCR beta V segments in an earlier analysis. A later analysis linked a missense variant in DCLRE1C to the trimming of TCR beta V and J genes.

With respect to this clone: Its antigen is as yet unknown. A junction end diverges from the germline sequence, so it may reflect a read error.

Germline CDR1 and CDR2: SGHVS and FQNEAQ. The CDR3 has 15 residues. 13 Jbeta primers and 60 Vbeta primers were used for the PCR. Assay: immunoSEQ multiplex PCR; the TCRdb copy retains only in-frame clones and omits some. The sample includes 130,000 or so clones, around 77% of them seen just once. The chain is built from TRBV7-8 and TRBJ2-6, with TRBD1 identical over 8 bases. The sample was PBMCs. This sequence originates from a young man in good health and CMV-seropositive. CDR3 in amino acids: CASSSQGAGANGLTF. CDR3 bases: TGTGCCAGCAGCTCCCAGGGGGCTGGGGCCAACGGCCTGACTTTC.